The source of this T cell receptor beta chain is a study of T-cell memory formation after mild COVID-19. UMIs and sample barcodes were carried by the TCR alpha and TCR beta cDNA libraries that 5'RACE produced using constant-segment primers. TCRdb reprocessed the 5' RACE reads with MiXCR, giving one entry per CDR3 protein. This sample yields 120,000 or so distinct CDR3 sequences, of which approximately 15% are seen a single time; over 11% belongs to the top ten. This clonotype has a handful of counts. Its antigen is not known. The CDR3 contains 16 residues. The ends lost 5 bases at V and 1 base at J; junction bases unmatched: 6. Germline V gene data show CDR1 as SEHNR and CDR2 as FQNEAQ (reference sequence). Overall study results and limits: From day 15 to 85, contracting clones were balanced between CD4 and CD8, whereas later expanders leaned toward CD4+. Cross-reactive memory seemingly joined, as some responding clones were found in pre-infection memory.

Sample: PBMCs or a T cell subset sorted from them (not recorded which). The clonotype comes from an adult woman who had mild COVID-19 (a few samples of this study predate the infection). Cell type and time point are not known. The chain couples TRBV7-9 to TRBJ2-3, with 10 nucleotides matching TRBD2. Here the CDR3 reads CASSPGTSGGTDTQYF. The DNA for the CDR3 is TGTGCCAGCAGCCCTGGTACTAGCGGGGGCACAGATACGCAGTATTTT.